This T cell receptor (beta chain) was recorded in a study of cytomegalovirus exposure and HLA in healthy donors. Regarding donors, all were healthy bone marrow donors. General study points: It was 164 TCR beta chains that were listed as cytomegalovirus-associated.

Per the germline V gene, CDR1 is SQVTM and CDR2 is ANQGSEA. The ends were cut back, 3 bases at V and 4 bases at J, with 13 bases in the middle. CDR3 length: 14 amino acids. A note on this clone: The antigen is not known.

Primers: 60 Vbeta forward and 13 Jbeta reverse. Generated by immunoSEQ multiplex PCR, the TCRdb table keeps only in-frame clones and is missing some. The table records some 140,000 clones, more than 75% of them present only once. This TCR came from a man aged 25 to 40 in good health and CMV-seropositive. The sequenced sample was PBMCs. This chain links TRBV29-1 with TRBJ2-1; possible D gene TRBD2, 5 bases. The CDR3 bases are TGCAGCGTTGATATTCGGGATCGGTACAATGAGCAGTTCTTC. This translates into CSVDIRDRYNEQFF.